Below, 26 T cell receptor beta chains from the same sample are listed, as sequenced in a study of cytotoxic CD8 clonotypes in ibrutinib-treated CLL. Measured with immunoSEQ multiplex PCR; TCRdb has only the in-frame clones, and not every one. The sample records 100,000 to 150,000 clones, 70% to 90% being singletons. The sequencing used PBMCs, collected after 24 months of ibrutinib treatment. The receptor set was obtained from a human donor with chronic lymphocytic leukemia.

Written as DNA, the CDR3 is TGTGCCAGCAGAACACTAGGGGCCGGGGAGCTGTTTTTT. The encoded protein is CASRTLGAGELFF. The rearrangement links TRBV21-1 to TRBJ2-2. TRBV21-1 is annotated as a pseudogene. The CDR3 loop spans 13 amino acids.

This chain joins TRBV2 and TRBJ2-5; 9 positions agree with TRBD1. Looked up from germline, CDR1 is SNHLY and CDR2 is FYNNEI. Trimming removed 6 bases from V and 5 bases from J; junction bases left unmatched: 7. This CDR3 is built from 14 residues. CDR3 sequence reads: CASRGQGSGETQYF. In DNA form, the CDR3 reads TGTGCCAGCAGGGGACAGGGTTCCGGGGAGACCCAGTACTTC.

This chain's CDR3 is CSARNQYGYTF. As DNA, the CDR3 is TGCAGTGCTAGAAACCAGTATGGCTACACCTTC. The chain couples TRBV20-1 to TRBJ1-2; D remains ambiguous. With 2 bases removed from V and 5 bases from J, the gap between germline ends came to 6 bases. The CDR3 contains 11 residues. Germline CDR1 is DFQATT and CDR2 is SNEGSKA (reference sequence).

V and J are TRBV11-2 and TRBJ2-7, with a weak D call TRBD1 (6 bases). CDR1 and CDR2 (germline): SGHAT, FQNNGV. V was pared by 4 bases and J by 0 bases, with 25 bases between. This CDR3 spans 19 amino acids. The CDR3 nucleotides read TGTGCCAGCAGCTCACCAAGAGTCAAGGACATAGGGGGCTCCTACGAGCAGTACTTC. It codes for CASSSPRVKDIGGSYEQYF.

The genes are TRBV18 and TRBJ1-1; D is ambiguous. The V gene lost 3 bases and the J gene lost 6 bases, with 11 bases spanning the gap. CDR1 KGHSH and CDR2 LQKENI come from the germline V gene. The CDR3 consists of 13 residues. The CDR3 region has the DNA TGTGCCAGCTCACCCAGGTTGGAGGCTGAAGCTTTCTTT. Protein: CASSPRLEAEAFF.

Turning to this clone: Other DNA sequences within the sample encode an identical CDR3. The chain uses TRBV27 and TRBJ1-3, with D possibly being TRBD1 (6 bases). V shed 5 bases and J shed 2 bases, with 10 bases lying between them. The CDR3 runs 14 residues. Germline V gene sequence: CDR1 MNHEY, CDR2 SMNVEV (reference sequence). The CDR3 DNA sequence: TGTGCCAGCAGTCTCGGGGGGCCTGGAAACACCATATATTTT. Encoded protein: CASSLGGPGNTIYF.

The chain employs TRBV21-1 and TRBJ1-5. TRBV21-1 is assigned pseudogene status. The CDR3 is 20 residues long. CDR3 nucleotide sequence: TGTGCCAGCAGCCCTCCGAGAGGAGGAGAATCTCGGGGGGGATATCAGCCCCAGCATTTT. It codes for CASSPPRGGESRGGYQPQHF.

The V call is TRBV5-4, the J call TRBJ2-7; D is undetermined. This CDR3 has 11 amino acids. V was shortened by 1 base and J by 3 bases, with 2 bases between the two germline ends. The germline CDR1 and CDR2 sequences are SGHNT and YYREEE (reference sequence). CDR3 amino acids: CASSLNYEQYF. The CDR3 bases are TGTGCCAGCAGCTTGAACTACGAGCAGTACTTC.

This chain connects TRBV5-6 to TRBJ2-3; 12 positions agree with TRBD2. Unmatched junction bases numbered 6, after V lost 4 bases and J lost 0 bases. This CDR3 region has 17 residues. Germline loops: CDR1 SGHDT, CDR2 YYEEEE. The CDR3 DNA follows: TGTGCCAGCAGCGCACTAGCGGGGGGCCTCAGCACAGATACGCAGTATTTT. As protein: CASSALAGGLSTDTQYF.

The chain is built from TRBV27 and TRBJ2-2; 7 bases agree with TRBD1. CDR3 length equals 15 residues. Germline V gene data show CDR1 as MNHEY and CDR2 as SMNVEV (reference sequence). J was trimmed by 2 bases and V by 3 bases; bases with no gene match: 3. The DNA for the CDR3 is TGTGCCAGCAGTTTGGGGACAGCAAACACCGGGGAGCTGTTTTTT. Amino acids: CASSLGTANTGELFF.

The chain links TRBV19 to TRBJ2-5; no firm D call. The CDR3 is made up of 13 amino acids. Germline CDR1 is LNHDA and CDR2 is SQIVND (reference sequence). Trimming pared 3 bases from V and 5 bases from J, leaving 10 bases between. CDR3 sequence reads: CASSIGPDETQYF. DNA of the CDR3: TGTGCCAGTAGTATCGGTCCGGATGAGACCCAGTACTTC.

The genes are TRBV10-3 and TRBJ2-7; 7 positions match TRBD2. The CDR3 totals 14 residues. The J segment lost 5 bases and the V segment lost 1 base, leaving 5 bases of the junction unmatched. Per the germline V gene, CDR1 is ENHRY and CDR2 is SYGVKD. The CDR3 here is CAISEFGGRDEQYF. CDR3 sequence (DNA): TGTGCCATCAGTGAGTTTGGCGGGAGAGACGAGCAGTACTTC.

The gene calls are TRBV6-1 and TRBJ1-5; 7 bases line up with TRBD1. V lost 7 bases, J lost 0 bases, and 6 bases stayed unmatched. Germline CDR1 is MNHNS and CDR2 is SASEGT. CDR3 length: 15 residues. Here the CDR3 reads CASKYQGDSNQPQHF. As DNA, the CDR3 is TGTGCCAGCAAATATCAGGGGGATAGCAATCAGCCCCAGCATTTT.

The rearrangement joins TRBV7-2 to TRBJ1-1, with no clear D. The V gene's germline CDR1 is SGHTA and CDR2 FQGNSA. Deletions cut 5 bases from V and 1 base from J, with 11 bases between. The CDR3 covers 14 residues. The DNA of the CDR3 is TGTGCCAGCAGCATAATGGGGAAGAACACTGAAGCTTTCTTT. Translating it yields CASSIMGKNTEAFF.

This chain links TRBV5-5 with TRBJ1-6; D is undetermined. Germline V CDR1 and CDR2: SGHKS, YYEKEE (reference sequence). The CDR3 is 17 amino acids. V was trimmed by 1 base and J by 0 bases, leaving 11 bases between them. DNA of the CDR3: TGTGCCAGCAGCTTGAATCCGAGGAGCTCCTATAATTCACCCCTCCACTTT. Translating it yields CASSLNPRSSYNSPLHF. The full variable domain, rest sourced from reference TRBV5-5 and TRBJ1-6, is DAGVTQSPTHLIKTRGQQVTLRCSPISGHKSVSWYQQVLGQGPQFIFQYYEKEERGRGNFPDRFSARQFPNYSSELNVNALLLGDSALYLCASSLNPRSSYNSPLHFGNGTRLTVT.

The chain carries TRBV28 and TRBJ2-1, with TRBD1 as a possible D gene (5 bases). CDR3 length: 13 residues. V gave up 8 bases and J gave up 3 bases, with 11 bases separating them. CDR1 and CDR2 (germline): MDHEN, SYDVKM. CDR3 sequence: CASGQWGYNEQFF. DNA for the CDR3: TGTGCCAGCGGACAATGGGGCTACAATGAGCAGTTCTTC.

The chain recombines TRBV9 with TRBJ2-2; 7 bases map to TRBD2. Germline V gene lookup returns CDR1 SGDLS and CDR2 YYNGEE. The trim removed 4 bases at V and 0 bases at J, leaving 3 bases unmatched. CDR3 size: 15 residues. The CDR3 nucleotides read TGTGCCAGCAGCCCTAGCGGCACGAACACCGGGGAGCTGTTTTTT. This sequence encodes CASSPSGTNTGELFF.

The rearrangement joins TRBV15 to TRBJ1-1; D remains unclear. The CDR3 length is 19 residues. Germline CDR1 reads LNHNV; CDR2 reads YYDKDF (reference sequence). V gave up 0 bases and J gave up 4 bases, with 24 bases separating them. As DNA, the CDR3 is TGTGCCACCAGCAGAGATAAGTGGGAGGCCGAGGGAGGCGGCACTGAAGCTTTCTTT. This gives the protein CATSRDKWEAEGGGTEAFF.

The chain has TRBV28 and TRBJ1-1; D may be TRBD1 (5 bases). Germline-derived CDR1 and CDR2 are MDHEN and SYDVKM. The CDR3 is made up of 16 amino acids. V dropped 6 bases and J dropped 6 bases, with 23 bases sitting between them. This chain's CDR3 is CASRGTRVRGVPEAFF. For the CDR3, the DNA is TGTGCCAGCAGGGGGACGAGGGTTCGGGGCGTACCTGAAGCTTTCTTT.

The CDR3 bases are TGTGCCAGCAGCCCCTCCCGGGAGGCGGGCGAGCAGTACTTC. As protein: CASSPSREAGEQYF. The genes are TRBV7-2 and TRBJ2-7; 7 bases line up with TRBD2. V was pared by 5 bases and J by 6 bases, with 10 bases of the junction left unmatched. The germline V gene encodes CDR1 SGHTA and CDR2 FQGNSA. The CDR3 is made up of 14 amino acids.

The chain is built from TRBV18 and TRBJ2-7; D not resolved. The CDR3 consists of 13 residues. Deletions cut 0 bases from V and 6 bases from J, with 9 bases between. The germline V gene encodes CDR1 KGHSH and CDR2 LQKENI. For the CDR3, the DNA is TGTGCCAGCTCACCACCGTTTAGGCGCGAGCAGTACTTC. Translation: CASSPPFRREQYF.

The chain carries TRBV5-5 and TRBJ2-1, with D hard to call. The CDR3 has 13 amino acids. V lost 0 bases and J lost 5, with 6 bases in between. The germline gives CDR1 SGHKS, CDR2 YYEKEE (reference sequence). CDR3 DNA: TGTGCCAGCAGCTTGGTTCCCGACAATGAGCAGTTCTTC. It specifies CASSLVPDNEQFF.

The chain is built from TRBV7-2 and TRBJ1-2; TRBD1 is a possible D gene (5 bases). This CDR3 has 14 residues. Trimming took 5 bases from V and 4 from J, leaving 14 bases between them. The germline CDR1 and CDR2 sequences are SGHTA and FQGNSA. The CDR3 bases are TGTGCCAGCAGCGGACTCGCGGGGACCTATGGCTACACCTTC. Amino acid sequence: CASSGLAGTYGYTF.

The CDR3: CASSSIAGAFSTGELFF. CDR3 coding DNA: TGTGCCAGCAGCTCTATAGCGGGAGCATTCAGCACCGGGGAGCTGTTTTTT. The rearrangement links TRBV11-2 to TRBJ2-2, with TRBD2 matching 9 bases. CDR1 is SGHAT and CDR2 is FQNNGV in the germline V gene. The CDR3 is made up of 17 amino acids. V lost 4 bases to trimming and J lost 4 bases; unmatched junction nucleotides: 10. The full variable domain, completed using reference TRBV11-2 and TRBJ2-2, is EAGVAQSPRYKIIEKRQSVAFWCNPISGHATLYWYQQILGQGPKLLIQFQNNGVVDDSQLPKDRFSAERLKGVDSTLKIQPAKLEDSAVYLCASSSIAGAFSTGELFFGEGSRLTVL.

The gene calls are TRBV5-5 and TRBJ2-4; 9 nucleotides align to TRBD1. This CDR3 region has 15 residues. CDR1 is SGHKS and CDR2 is YYEKEE in the germline V gene (reference sequence). The V segment lost 4 bases and the J segment 5 bases; nucleotides outside the gene matches: 7. CDR3 loop: CASSPARTGENIQYF. The CDR3 nucleotides read TGTGCCAGCAGCCCCGCTCGGACAGGGGAAAACATTCAGTACTTC.

V usage is TRBV6-5 and J usage is TRBJ2-7; D remains unclear. The CDR3 spans 12 residues. Between the trimmed V and J ends, which lost 8 bases and 6 bases, there was a span of 14 bases. Germline assignment: CDR1 MNHEY and CDR2 SVGAGI. The CDR3 DNA reads as TGTGCCAGCGGTGATTGGGGTAGCGAGCAGTACTTC. Its translation: CASGDWGSEQYF.